These T cell receptor beta chains were read from a single sample in a study of T cells in localized non-small cell lung cancer. Repertoires were generated with immunoSEQ multiplex PCR, while TCRdb's copy carries only in-frame clones and drops some. Of about 82,000 clones listed, 60% to 85% were seen once; the top ten hold approximately 21%. Sequenced material: PBMCs, taken before any cancer treatment. All receptors come from a man aged 40 to 70 with stage II squamous cell lung carcinoma. Each CDR3 is given without its conserved first and last residue.

v_call,j_call,cdr3_aa
TRBV7-7,TRBJ2-5,ASSLGRVAQETQY
TRBV4-3,TRBJ2-5,ASSQDPTSRETQY
TRBV9,TRBJ2-1,ASSVTTGNEQF
TRBV2,TRBJ2-1,ASSTSSGRYNEQF
TRBV6-5,TRBJ2-7,ASSYSTGTSYEQY
TRBV5-6,TRBJ2-5,ASSLGQETQY
TRBV19,TRBJ1-5,ASSTSGASQPQH
TRBV6-5,TRBJ1-3,ASSLGVPGNTIY
TRBV5-6,TRBJ1-4,ASSPPWPGGGEKLF
TRBV4-1,TRBJ2-2,ASSHFLWLAGAGTGELF
TRBV19,TRBJ2-6,ASSAGGLKANVLT
TRBV6-5,TRBJ1-6,ASSFLGQLTLH
TRBV23-1,TRBJ2-3,ATGLAATDTQY
TRBV9,TRBJ2-5,ASSVADNQETQY
TRBV10-3,TRBJ2-6,AIESGANVLT
TRBV2,TRBJ2-7,ASKTGGNEQY
TRBV7-2,TRBJ1-2,ASSLALGPSVSYT
TRBV28,TRBJ2-3,ASSLSTDTQY
TRBV5-4,TRBJ2-1,ASSRDREGEQF
TRBV7-9,TRBJ2-1,ASSLARGPGNEQF
TRBV5-6,TRBJ2-4,ASSPGTGAIAKNIQY
TRBV30,TRBJ1-1,AWRRDLLEAF
TRBV4-1,TRBJ2-7,ASSYRGQGGYEQY
TRBV23-1,TRBJ2-5,ASSHAFSHLQETQY
TRBV28,TRBJ2-7,ASSSTSAASYEQY
TRBV29-1,TRBJ2-5,SAREGRETQY